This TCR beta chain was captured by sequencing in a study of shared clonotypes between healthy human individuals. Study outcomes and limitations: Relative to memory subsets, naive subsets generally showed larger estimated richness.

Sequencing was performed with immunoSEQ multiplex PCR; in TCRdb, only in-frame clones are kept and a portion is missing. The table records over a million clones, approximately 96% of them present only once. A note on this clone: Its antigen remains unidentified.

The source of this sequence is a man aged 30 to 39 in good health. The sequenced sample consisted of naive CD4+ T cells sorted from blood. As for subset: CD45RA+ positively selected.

CDR3 sequence (DNA): TGCGCCAGCAGCTTGGCTGGGGAGTTGTCCTACGAGCAGTACTTC. As protein: CASSLAGELSYEQYF. The rearrangement joins TRBV5-1 to TRBJ2-7; D may be TRBD2 (5 bases). The V end lost 0 bases, the J end lost 1 base, and 11 bases lay between the germline ends. The germline V gene has CDR1 SGHRS and CDR2 YFSETQ. The CDR3 length is 15 residues. The full variable domain, in which reference TRBV5-1 and TRBJ2-7 provide the parts outside the CDR3, is KAGVTQTPRYLIKTRGQQVTLSCSPISGHRSVSWYQQTPGQGLQFLFEYFSETQRNKGNFPGRFSGRQFSNSRSEMNVSTLELGDSALYLCASSLAGELSYEQYFGPGTRLTVT.